The clone carrying this T cell receptor (beta chain) has only a few counts. These data belong to a study of CD8+CD57+ T cells in acquired aplastic anemia. About the study: Average DNA yield from sorted CD4+ and CD8+ cells was about 2.9 ug.

The use of genomic DNA as template underpinned the TCR beta VDJ and CDR3 profiling. TCRdb re-derived calls from the reads in MiXCR, one entry per CDR3 protein. The sample has 150,000 or so distinct CDR3 sequences, roughly 49% seen once. The CDR3 is 15 amino acids. The germline gives CDR1 SGHRS, CDR2 YFSETQ. V shed 1 base and J shed 2 bases, with 12 bases lying between them. Patients chosen for sequencing had CD8+CD57+ cells that had expanded, as shown by flow cytometry. V is TRBV5-1 and J is TRBJ2-5, with D perhaps matching TRBD1 (7 bases). Sequenced: sorted CD4+, CD8+, or CD8+CD57+ T cells (not recorded which) from PBMCs. This TCR was recovered from a human donor with aplastic anemia. CDR3 nucleotide sequence: TGCGCCAGCAGCTTGTCTCCAGGGGGGCAAGAGACCCAGTACTTC. Protein product: CASSLSPGGQETQYF. The full variable domain, in which reference TRBV5-1 and TRBJ2-5 provide the parts outside the CDR3, is KAGVTQTPRYLIKTRGQQVTLSCSPISGHRSVSWYQQTPGQGLQFLFEYFSETQRNKGNFPGRFSGRQFSNSRSEMNVSTLELGDSALYLCASSLSPGGQETQYFGPGTRLLVL.